This T cell receptor (beta chain) stems from a study of blood T cell repertoires in COVID-19. The overall study: COVID-19 samples from acute and convalescent phases originated in the United States, Italy and Spain.

Per the study methods: Reference gene primer amplification yielded estimated nucleated cell counts. Measured with immunoSEQ multiplex PCR; TCRdb has only the in-frame clones, and not every one. That table is the source of V, J and clone size, and D and trimming were worked out from the DNA. The sample shows over 130,000 clones, 70% to 90% of them seen only once. J gave up 4 bases and V 4 bases, and 4 bases lay outside the gene matches. Germline V gives CDR1 LGHDT, CDR2 YNNKEL (reference sequence). This CDR3 is 13 amino acids long. This rearrangement joins TRBV3-1 (or the pseudogene TRBV3-2) to TRBJ2-7, with 7 bases identical to TRBD1. Input material: peripheral blood. The origin of this receptor is a human donor in a cohort sampled during active COVID-19. CDR3 amino acids: CASSPGQIYEQYF. The CDR3 DNA sequence: TGTGCCAGCAGCCCGGGACAGATATACGAGCAGTACTTC.